This TCR beta chain was identified in a study of control samples from healthy donors and cancer patients. This CDR3 spans 13 amino acids. Germline CDR1 reads ENHRY; CDR2 reads SYGVKD. V lost 11 bases to trimming and J lost 3 bases; unmatched junction nucleotides: 9. This clone showed up just a few times. Repertoires were generated with immunoSEQ multiplex PCR, while TCRdb's copy carries only in-frame clones and drops some. The table shows about 150,000 clones, with roughly 89% occurring only once. The TCR originated in a man aged 25-45 years in good health. The sample was blood. V is TRBV10-3 and J is TRBJ2-7; TRBD1 agrees at 8 bases. This CDR3 is CAAGTGSLYEQYF. The CDR3 coding sequence is TGTGCCGCCGGGACAGGAAGTCTCTACGAGCAGTACTTC.